This T cell receptor (beta chain) comes out of a study of human T cells and chemical hapten exposure. In the study overall: An approximately 2 cm by approximately 2 cm inner upper arm patch received 2% DPC for sensitization. From small differences in pooled library volume came most of the variation in per-sample TCR yields. Application of 0.01% DPC to the upper back was done by patch test, with a reading at 6 days.

The library labeled individual cDNA molecules by adding unique molecular identifiers to them. Each CDR3 protein gets one entry after TCRdb re-called the RACE reads with MiXCR. Of 300,000 to 350,000 distinct CDR3 sequences in the sample, 6% to 8.5% are singletons; the top ten hold roughly 7.9%. Noted time point: patch test 1, 2 weeks after DPC sensitization. This sample's treatment: therapeutic diphenylcyclopropenone sensitization with weekly scalp DPC. CDR3 length: 15 residues. Unmatched junction bases numbered 9, after V lost 3 bases and J lost 7 bases. The clonotype was recovered from a woman between 18 and 30 years old with alopecia areata. Some clones in this sample may be carry-over from other donors' samples. Source: whole blood, taken in connection with sensitization to the hapten diphenylcyclopropenone (DPC). The chain joins TRBV12-3 or TRBV12-4 to TRBJ2-1, with TRBD1 matching 7 bases. The DNA for the CDR3 is TGTGCCAGCAGTTTCCCTTCGCAGGGGGTGAATGAGCAGTTCTTC. It specifies CASSFPSQGVNEQFF.